This entry concerns a single T cell receptor (beta chain). The data were produced by immunoSEQ multiplex PCR, yet TCRdb's version contains in-frame clones alone and is incomplete. The table shows 35,000 to 45,000 clones, with 86% occurring only once. The V gene's germline CDR1 is SNHLY and CDR2 FYNNEI. Unmatched junction bases numbered 6, after V lost 7 bases and J lost 5 bases. The CDR3 runs to 14 residues. This record belongs to a study of OX40 agonist ivuxolimab in advanced cancers. Overall study: A male proportion of more than 75% was recorded, with mean age approximately 60 years and range roughly 23 to 85.

The source was CD4+ or CD8+ T cells sorted from blood, collected in a trial of the OX40 agonist ivuxolimab. The chain links TRBV2 to TRBJ2-5, with 11 bases matching TRBD1. The sequence was collected from an adult with an advanced solid tumor such as melanoma, head and neck, liver or kidney cancer. The CDR3: CASTDRGRRETQYF. In DNA, the CDR3 is TGTGCCAGCACGGACAGGGGGCGGCGGGAGACCCAGTACTTC.